This T cell receptor beta chain was obtained from a study of cytomegalovirus exposure and HLA in healthy donors. The germline V gene has CDR1 SGHRS and CDR2 YFSETQ. The CDR3 runs to 15 residues. The trim removed 3 bases at V and 2 bases at J, leaving 7 bases unmatched. General study results and limits: Investigators reported around 150 TCR beta chains as tied to cytomegalovirus.

Concerning this clone itself: What it recognizes is unknown.

The PCR used 60 Vbeta and 13 Jbeta primers. Method: immunoSEQ multiplex PCR; TCRdb's copy keeps in-frame clones and lacks some. The table has about 130,000 clones, 65% to 80% seen once. Sequences were obtained from PBMCs. The chain links TRBV5-1 to TRBJ2-7, with 8 bases identical to TRBD2. The TCR sequence derives from a woman aged 40 to 49 in good health and CMV-seropositive. CDR3 loop: CASSWGSGGPYEQYF. The CDR3 DNA sequence: TGCGCCAGCAGCTGGGGGAGCGGGGGACCCTACGAGCAGTACTTC.